This TCR beta chain was recorded in a study of blood T cells in healthy people across ages. Using a J-beta primer mix together with a sample-barcoded 5' primer, a second PCR was run for about 6 to 11 cycles. Each cDNA molecule carried a tag from a template-switch adaptor that contained 12 random nucleotides. All samples gave at least 2.5 million CDR3-containing paired-end reads. MiXCR, run by TCRdb on the 5' RACE reads, gives a single entry per CDR3 protein. This sample carries 1.5 million to 2 million distinct CDR3 sequences, around 50% of them seen once, and the ten largest clones take over 2%. CDR3 length: 15 amino acids. CDR1 is MNHEY and CDR2 is SVGAGI in the germline V gene. J lost 6 bases, V lost 0 bases, and 3 bases had no gene match. Healthy Caucasians from Russia aged about 6 to 90 served as donors. Isolation recovered at least 6 million PBMCs from every sample.

The V and J genes are TRBV6-5 and TRBJ2-1; 9 positions match TRBD1. This TCR came from a woman between 40 and 55 years old in good health. Sequenced: blood. The CDR3 DNA follows: TGTGCCAGCAGTTACTCGAGGGACAGGGCCAATGAGCAGTTCTTC. Its protein is CASSYSRDRANEQFF.